The rows below give T cell receptor beta chains drawn from one sample of a study of blood T cell repertoires in COVID-19. TCRdb keeps only in-frame clones here, not all; method: immunoSEQ multiplex PCR. Of tens of thousands of clones listed, 89% were seen once; the top ten hold roughly 0.4%. The sample comprised peripheral blood. Every receptor here comes from a human donor in a cohort sampled during active COVID-19. Both conserved end residues are part of each CDR3. A D gene is named only where the DNA matches it firmly. Only some rows state a clone size, as once, few, many or a class for expanded clones.

length: 14; D: -; J: TRBJ1-4; size: -; V: TRBV7-6; CDR3: CASSLDTWNEKLFF; DNA: TGTGCCAGCAGCCTCGACACCTGGAACGAAAAACTGTTTTTT
length: 15; D: -; J: TRBJ1-1; size: -; V: TRBV6-5; CDR3: CASRGITGFLTEAFF; DNA: TGTGCCAGCAGGGGAATTACAGGGTTTCTCACTGAAGCTTTCTTT
length: 12; D: TRBD1; J: TRBJ1-2; size: -; V: TRBV19; CDR3: CASSDRAYGYTF; DNA: TGTGCCAGTAGCGACAGGGCCTATGGCTACACCTTC
length: 16; D: -; J: TRBJ1-6; size: -; V: TRBV6-1; CDR3: CASSESWNFRNSPLHF; DNA: TGTGCCAGCAGTGAAAGTTGGAATTTCAGGAATTCACCCCTCCACTTT
length: 15; D: -; J: TRBJ2-6; size: -; V: TRBV6-5; CDR3: CASSYSASGANVLTF; DNA: TGTGCCAGCAGTTACTCGGCCTCTGGGGCCAACGTCCTGACTTTC
length: 18; D: -; J: TRBJ2-7; size: -; V: TRBV6-7; CDR3: CASSYKGPGGTESYEQYF; DNA: TGTGCCAGCAGTTACAAGGGGCCCGGCGGGACAGAGTCCTACGAGCAGTACTTC
length: 14; D: TRBD1; J: TRBJ1-4; size: once; V: TRBV18; CDR3: CASSQGARMEKLFF; DNA: TGTGCCAGCTCACAGGGGGCGAGGATGGAAAAACTGTTTTTT
length: 15; D: TRBD1; J: TRBJ1-5; size: -; V: TRBV6-5; CDR3: CASRPQGYSNQPQHF; DNA: TGTGCCAGCAGACCACAGGGGTATAGCAATCAGCCCCAGCATTTT
length: 13; D: TRBD1; J: TRBJ1-5; size: -; V: TRBV6-6; CDR3: CASTDRGTQPQHF; DNA: TGTGCCAGCACAGACAGGGGGACTCAGCCCCAGCATTTT
length: 15; D: -; J: TRBJ1-6; size: -; V: TRBV7-6; CDR3: CASSGQNSYNSPLHF; DNA: TGTGCCAGCAGCGGCCAGAACTCCTATAATTCACCCCTCCACTTT
length: 14; D: TRBD1; J: TRBJ1-2; size: once; V: TRBV5-1; CDR3: CASSGDGTGVGYTF; DNA: TGCGCCAGCAGTGGGGACGGGACAGGGGTAGGCTACACCTTC
length: 14; D: -; J: TRBJ1-2; size: -; V: TRBV19; CDR3: CASRDRGGIYGYTF; DNA: TGTGCCAGTAGGGATAGGGGGGGTATCTATGGCTACACCTTC
length: 15; D: TRBD1; J: TRBJ1-2; size: -; V: TRBV6-5; CDR3: CASSQRTGTGVGYTF; DNA: TGTGCCAGCAGTCAACGAACCGGGACAGGCGTTGGCTACACCTTC
length: 15; D: -; J: TRBJ2-5; size: -; V: TRBV7-8; CDR3: CASSLISSSEETQYF; DNA: TGTGCCAGCAGCTTGATATCCTCTAGCGAAGAGACCCAGTACTTC
length: 15; D: -; J: TRBJ1-5; size: -; V: TRBV6-5; CDR3: CASSPRQVSNQPQHF; DNA: TGTGCCAGCAGTCCGCGACAGGTTAGCAATCAGCCCCAGCATTTT
length: 17; D: -; J: TRBJ2-6; size: once; V: TRBV18; CDR3: CASSENGRTSGANVLTF; DNA: TGTGCCAGCTCAGAGAATGGACGGACATCTGGGGCCAACGTCCTGACTTTC
length: 13; D: -; J: TRBJ1-1; size: -; V: TRBV6-6; CDR3: CASRRTGASEAFF; DNA: TGTGCCAGCAGACGTACTGGGGCGAGTGAAGCTTTCTTT
length: 14; D: -; J: TRBJ1-6; size: few; V: TRBV5-1; CDR3: CASSLEGVNSPLHF; DNA: TGCGCCAGCAGCTTGGAGGGGGTTAATTCACCCCTCCACTTT
length: 15; D: -; J: TRBJ1-2; size: -; V: TRBV27; CDR3: CASSPTRGLVYGYTF; DNA: TGTGCCAGCAGTCCAACCAGAGGGTTGGTCTATGGCTACACCTTC
length: 16; D: -; J: TRBJ1-1; size: -; V: TRBV4-3; CDR3: CASSQEVGTTLTEAFF; DNA: TGCGCCAGCAGCCAAGAAGTCGGGACAACCCTTACTGAAGCTTTCTTT
length: 16; D: TRBD1; J: TRBJ2-7; size: -; V: TRBV4-1; CDR3: CASSQERTGDSYEQYF; DNA: TGCGCCAGCAGCCAAGAGAGGACAGGGGACTCCTACGAGCAGTACTTC
length: 15; D: -; J: TRBJ1-4; size: -; V: TRBV7-6; CDR3: CASSLRGGEGEKLFF; DNA: TGTGCCAGCAGCTTAAGGGGGGGCGAAGGTGAAAAACTGTTTTTT
length: 12; D: TRBD1; J: TRBJ1-1; size: once; V: TRBV10-3; CDR3: CAIGGTELGAFF; DNA: TGTGCCATCGGAGGGACAGAACTAGGAGCTTTCTTT
length: 15; D: -; J: TRBJ1-6; size: -; V: TRBV19; CDR3: CASSILHRDNSPLHF; DNA: TGTGCCAGTAGTATTCTCCACAGAGATAATTCACCCCTCCACTTT
length: 13; D: -; J: TRBJ2-7; size: -; V: TRBV11-2; CDR3: CASGWDFQGEQYF; DNA: TGTGCCAGCGGCTGGGACTTCCAGGGCGAGCAGTACTTC
length: 13; D: -; J: TRBJ2-7; size: -; V: TRBV19; CDR3: CASSTSTGQEQYF; DNA: TGTGCCAGTAGTACTTCGACGGGACAAGAGCAGTACTTC
length: 15; D: TRBD1; J: TRBJ2-1; size: -; V: TRBV19; CDR3: CASRLRDSSYNEQFF; DNA: TGTGCCAGTAGGCTCCGGGACAGCTCCTACAATGAGCAGTTCTTC
length: 15; D: -; J: TRBJ1-1; size: -; V: TRBV4-3; CDR3: CASSQDEGENTEAFF; DNA: TGCGCCAGCAGCCAAGATGAGGGGGAGAACACTGAAGCTTTCTTT
length: 15; D: -; J: TRBJ2-2; size: -; V: TRBV19; CDR3: CASSIGRGNTGELFF; DNA: TGTGCCAGTAGTATAGGGCGGGGGAACACCGGGGAGCTGTTTTTT
length: 13; D: -; J: TRBJ2-7; size: once; V: TRBV5-8; CDR3: CASSLSGDGEQYF; DNA: TGTGCCAGCAGCTTGTCTGGAGATGGCGAGCAGTACTTC
length: 16; D: TRBD1; J: TRBJ1-2; size: -; V: TRBV2; CDR3: CASSERGGRGRDGYTF; DNA: TGTGCCAGCAGTGAAAGAGGGGGCCGCGGAAGGGATGGCTACACCTTC
length: 15; D: -; J: TRBJ2-7; size: -; V: TRBV9; CDR3: CASSVGPADTYEQYF; DNA: TGTGCCAGCAGCGTAGGTCCGGCAGACACCTACGAGCAGTACTTC
length: 16; D: -; J: TRBJ2-7; size: few; V: TRBV11-2; CDR3: CASSLARRAESYEQYF; DNA: TGTGCCAGCAGCTTAGCCCGGAGAGCGGAATCCTACGAGCAGTACTTC
length: 11; D: -; J: TRBJ1-2; size: few; V: TRBV25-1; CDR3: CASSESLSYTF; DNA: TGTGCCAGCAGTGAATCCTTAAGCTACACCTTC
length: 15; D: -; J: TRBJ1-1; size: few; V: TRBV4-2; CDR3: CASSQDNGVNTEAFF; DNA: TGTGCCAGCAGCCAAGATAATGGAGTGAACACTGAAGCTTTCTTT
length: 16; D: TRBD1; J: TRBJ1-6; size: -; V: TRBV18; CDR3: CASSPKGTAYNSPLHF; DNA: TGTGCCAGCTCACCAAAGGGGACAGCCTATAATTCACCCCTCCACTTT
length: 14; D: TRBD1; J: TRBJ2-7; size: -; V: TRBV5-6; CDR3: CASIPGTGPYEQYF; DNA: TGTGCCAGCATCCCGGGGACAGGGCCCTACGAGCAGTACTTC
length: 11; D: -; J: TRBJ1-2; size: once; V: TRBV29-1; CDR3: CSSKEGDGYTF; DNA: TGCAGCTCGAAAGAGGGGGATGGCTACACCTTC
length: 17; D: -; J: TRBJ1-2; size: -; V: TRBV19; CDR3: CASSIGVLAGRSYGYTF; DNA: TGTGCCAGTAGTATAGGAGTTTTAGCAGGGCGGAGCTATGGCTACACCTTC
length: 16; D: -; J: TRBJ1-1; size: -; V: TRBV5-1; CDR3: CASSLQGTAMNTEAFF; DNA: TGCGCCAGCAGCTTGCAGGGCACAGCCATGAACACTGAAGCTTTCTTT
length: 17; D: -; J: TRBJ1-2; size: -; V: TRBV7-2; CDR3: CASSLIGQGLYNYGYTF; DNA: TGTGCCAGCAGCTTAATCGGGCAGGGCCTTTATAACTATGGCTACACCTTC
length: 15; D: -; J: TRBJ1-4; size: -; V: TRBV7-9; CDR3: CASIIGGATNEKLFF; DNA: TGTGCCAGCATTATAGGGGGGGCAACTAATGAAAAACTGTTTTTT
length: 18; D: -; J: TRBJ2-7; size: -; V: TRBV28; CDR3: CASRPSPSTGDPGYEQYF; DNA: TGTGCCAGCAGGCCCTCCCCCTCCACAGGAGATCCGGGCTACGAGCAGTACTTC
length: 17; D: -; J: TRBJ2-2; size: -; V: TRBV5-6; CDR3: CASSFFWEQENTGELFF; DNA: TGTGCCAGCAGCTTTTTTTGGGAACAGGAAAACACCGGGGAGCTGTTTTTT
length: 20; D: TRBD2; J: TRBJ2-7; size: -; V: TRBV7-2; CDR3: CASSLARLFVSSGVGSEQYF; DNA: TGTGCCAGCAGCTTAGCCCGCCTTTTCGTTTCTAGCGGGGTGGGGTCCGAGCAGTACTTC
length: 13; D: -; J: TRBJ2-7; size: -; V: TRBV2; CDR3: CASSSQGINEQYF; DNA: TGTGCCAGCAGTTCACAGGGTATCAACGAGCAGTACTTC
length: 15; D: -; J: TRBJ1-2; size: once; V: TRBV4-1; CDR3: CASSHPLDSDYGYTF; DNA: TGCGCCAGCAGCCACCCCCTGGACTCCGACTATGGCTACACCTTC
length: 17; D: TRBD1; J: TRBJ2-7; size: few; V: TRBV4-1; CDR3: CASSQTFAGTGRYEQYF; DNA: TGCGCCAGCAGCCAGACTTTCGCCGGGACAGGGCGGTACGAGCAGTACTTC
length: 14; D: TRBD1; J: TRBJ1-5; size: -; V: TRBV6-5; CDR3: CASSSDREDQPQHF; DNA: TGTGCCAGCAGTTCCGACAGGGAAGACCAGCCCCAGCATTTT
length: 13; D: -; J: TRBJ2-7; size: -; V: TRBV11-2; CDR3: CASTRTALYEQYF; DNA: TGTGCCAGCACACGGACAGCACTCTACGAGCAGTACTTC
length: 16; D: TRBD1; J: TRBJ1-6; size: once; V: TRBV19; CDR3: CASSVQGTYYNSPLHF; DNA: TGTGCCAGTAGTGTACAGGGGACCTATTATAATTCACCCCTCCACTTT
length: 12; D: -; J: TRBJ1-6; size: few; V: TRBV12-3/TRBV12-4; CDR3: CASRRQNSPLHF; DNA: TGTGCCAGCAGGCGACAGAATTCACCCCTCCACTTT